This note documents a single TCR beta chain sequence. Its matching antigen is unknown. This sample is part of a study of siplizumab effects on memory and regulatory T cells. Study-level background: Mixed lymphocyte reactions were paired, with siplizumab at 0.95 to 1 ug/mL or without drug.

The CDR3 contains 11 residues. Germline values: CDR1 MNHNY, CDR2 SVGAGI (reference sequence). Trimming pared 7 bases from V and 7 bases from J, leaving 7 bases between. Profiled with immunoSEQ multiplex PCR; TCRdb holds only in-frame clones, not every one. This repertoire shows over 10,000 clones, 40% to 50% found once; its top ten account for around 40%. General study points: Alloreactive sequences tracing back to unstimulated CD4+ memory cells were significantly reduced by siplizumab. Treg origin accounted for an average of around 69% of mappable alloreactive CD4+ clones with siplizumab and about 27% in controls. The authors could not assign a naive or memory phenotype to roughly 75-95% of proliferating CD4+ or CD8+ clones.

Coculture of the mixed lymphocyte reaction cells took place at 37 degrees C and lasted six to seven days. The sequenced sample consisted of CFSE-low (dividing) CD8+ T cells sorted from an allogeneic mixed lymphocyte reaction. The TCR comes from a human donor in good health; the cells came from an allogeneic mixed lymphocyte reaction. Some clones in this sample may be carry-over from other donors' samples. This sequence joins TRBV6-6 and TRBJ2-2; D is unresolved. The DNA for the CDR3 is TGTGCCAGCACTTCTGGCGGGGAGCTGTTTTTT. Its protein is CASTSGGELFF.